These 8 T cell receptor beta chains originate from one sample sequenced in a study of beta chain features in type 1 diabetes. The whole isolated RNA underwent reverse transcription, so sequencing captured expressed TCRB transcripts. Assay: immunoSEQ multiplex PCR; the TCRdb copy retains only in-frame clones and omits some. The sample yields about 45,000 clones, approximately 56% seen once. Sequenced input: Tregs from blood. Every receptor here comes from a young woman in good health.

This clone was counted between two and nine times. The chain joins TRBV11-1 to TRBJ1-1; possibly TRBD1 for D (5 bases). Germline V gene sequence: CDR1 SGHAT, CDR2 FQDESV (reference sequence). The V end was cut by 2 bases, the J end by 4 bases, with 8 bases between. The CDR3 extends over 13 amino acids. The DNA for the CDR3 is TGTGCCAGCAGCTTAACGCAGGGCACTGAAGCTTTCTTT. This gives the protein CASSLTQGTEAFF.

This clone came up a few times. The chain joins TRBV7-2 to TRBJ2-7; D perhaps matches TRBD2 (6 bases). Germline V CDR1 and CDR2: SGHTA, FQGNSA. Trimming cost V 8 bases and J 0 bases, with 17 bases left between them. The CDR3 has 15 amino acids. CDR3 sequence (DNA): TGTGCCAGCTCCGAAGGACTACTTGGCTCCTACGAGCAGTACTTC. Translated: CASSEGLLGSYEQYF.

The CDR3 sequence is CASSLVKIASGRKPDTQYF. The DNA of the CDR3 is TGTGCCAGCAGCTTAGTTAAGATCGCTAGCGGGAGGAAACCAGATACGCAGTATTTT. The chain couples TRBV7-2 to TRBJ2-3; 11 bases line up with TRBD2. CDR1 is SGHTA and CDR2 is FQGNSA in the germline V gene. Germline trimming cut 1 base from V and 4 bases from J; bases unmatched to any gene: 13. This CDR3 has 19 residues.

The chain carries TRBV7-3 and TRBJ2-1; tentatively, D is TRBD1 (5 bases). The CDR3 is made up of 17 amino acids. Germline CDR1 SGHTA, CDR2 FQGTGA. V was clipped by 2 bases and J by 4 bases, with 18 bases between them. CDR3 in amino acids: CASSLQPQGSLYNEQFF. DNA of the CDR3: TGTGCCAGCAGCTTACAACCTCAGGGAAGCCTTTACAATGAGCAGTTCTTC.

In this sample, this clone turned up a few times. The chain carries TRBV27 and TRBJ1-2; D remains ambiguous. The CDR3 spans 14 residues. In germline, CDR1 is MNHEY, CDR2 SMNVEV (reference sequence). Trimming cost V 5 bases and J 8 bases, with 18 bases left between them. CDR3 residues: CASSPRPSMGGYTF. Written as DNA, the CDR3 is TGTGCCAGCAGTCCCCGACCTTCAATGGGCGGCTACACCTTC.

Turning to this clone: Other DNA sequences from this sample encode an identical CDR3 as well. The V and J genes are TRBV6-1 and TRBJ2-1; the D is unclear. Trimming took off 7 bases at V and 3 bases at J, with 10 bases between the two ends. In germline, CDR1 is MNHNS, CDR2 SASEGT. CDR3 size: 13 residues. The DNA for the CDR3 is TGTGCCAGCACTCCGAGAGGCTACAATGAGCAGTTCTTC. Its translation: CASTPRGYNEQFF.

This clone has a handful of counts. The DNA of the CDR3 is TGTGCCAGCAGTTACGGACAGGGGGCCTTCACAGATACGCAGTATTTT. Translation gives CASSYGQGAFTDTQYF. The chain recombines TRBV6-9 with TRBJ2-3; TRBD1 aligns across 11 bases. This CDR3 has 16 residues. The V segment lost 3 bases and the J segment 2 bases; nucleotides outside the gene matches: 4. The germline gives CDR1 MNHGY, CDR2 SVAAGI.

This clone showed up just a few times. The chain carries TRBV20-1 and TRBJ2-1; no definite D call. Germline V lookup: CDR1 DFQATT, CDR2 SNEGSKA (reference sequence). The CDR3 extends over 11 amino acids. V shed 7 bases and J shed 8 bases, with 12 bases lying between them. CDR3 sequence reads: CSEKDRDEQFF. In DNA, the CDR3 is TGCAGTGAGAAAGATAGAGATGAGCAGTTCTTC.